The 10 T cell receptor beta chains listed next were all sequenced from one sample in a study of T cells in Graves' hyperthyroidism and ophthalmopathy. The source material, RNA transcripts, was used to amplify TCR beta CDR3 regions. RT-PCR in the first round (using the HTBI primer set) targeted the TCR CDR3. TCRdb passed the multiplex PCR reads through MiXCR, listing each CDR3 protein once. The sample shows about 360,000 distinct CDR3 sequences, approximately 13% of them seen only once. The sample consisted of blood. These receptors came from a woman younger than 35 with Graves' hyperthyroidism.

V is TRBV6-9 and J is TRBJ1-2, with TRBD1 identical over 7 bases. CDR3 length equals 13 residues. Losses at the gene ends were 4 bases for V and 6 bases for J; bases not matched to a gene: 5. Germline loops: CDR1 MNHGY, CDR2 SVAAGI. The CDR3 loop is CASSFRQGDGYTF. The CDR3 DNA reads TGTGCCAGCAGTTTCAGACAGGGTGATGGCTACACCTTC.

Note on this clonotype: Because it lacks the conserved phenylalanine or tryptophan at the end, this CDR3 is likely a read error. This sequence joins TRBV4-1 and TRBJ1-1; 8 bases agree with TRBD1. The ends lost 2 bases at V and 2 bases at J; junction bases unmatched: 10. CDR1 and CDR2 (germline): MGHRA, YSYEKL. The CDR3 spans 17 residues. In DNA form, the CDR3 reads TGCGCCAGCAGCCAATTCGATAAACAGGGGGTAAACACTGAAGCTTTCCTT. It is translated as CASSQFDKQGVNTEAFL.

This clonotype was detected many times. The genes are TRBV6-2 or TRBV6-3 and TRBJ1-5; D is ambiguous. Trimming pared 1 base from V and 4 bases from J, leaving 20 bases between. The CDR3 consists of 18 residues. Germline V lookup: CDR1 MNHEY, CDR2 SVGEGT. The CDR3 loop is CASSYYDSRVGSNQPQHF. The CDR3 nucleotides are TGTGCCAGCAGTTACTATGATTCAAGGGTGGGGAGTAATCAGCCCCAGCATTTT.

This clonotype came up many times. V gene TRBV3-1 combines with J gene TRBJ1-1; no clear D gene. This CDR3 has 14 amino acids. Germline CDR1 is LGHDT and CDR2 is YNNKEL (reference sequence). V dropped 1 base and J dropped 8 bases, with 14 bases sitting between them. Here the CDR3 reads CASSQALSRTEAFF. CDR3 DNA sequence: TGTGCCAGCAGCCAAGCACTATCTCGGACCGAAGCTTTCTTT.

This clonotype turned up a few times. CDR3 nucleotide sequence: TGTGCCAGCAGCCAACCGACCGGGACAGGGAGTAAGTCACCCCTCCACTTT. It encodes CASSQPTGTGSKSPLHF. The chain carries TRBV6-1 and TRBJ1-6, with 9 positions matching TRBD1. The J segment lost 10 bases and the V segment lost 6 bases, leaving 16 bases of the junction unmatched. CDR1 and CDR2 from the germline V gene are MNHNS and SASEGT. This CDR3 has 17 amino acids.

This rearrangement joins TRBV9 to TRBJ2-3; no clear D. The CDR3 runs 11 residues. Germline V gene lookup returns CDR1 SGDLS and CDR2 YYNGEE. V was pared by 4 bases and J by 14 bases, with 14 bases between. The CDR3 protein is CASSLDQEPYF. The CDR3 nucleotides read TGTGCCAGCAGCCTGGACCAGGAGCCGTATTTT.

This clonotype was recorded many times. This chain joins TRBV24-1 and TRBJ2-2; D is unclear. CDR1 is KGHDR, CDR2 SFDVKD, per germline. The CDR3 covers 13 residues. Between the trimmed V and J ends, which lost 4 bases and 5 bases, there was a span of 7 bases. CDR3 in amino acids: CATSDEKTGELFF. The CDR3 region has the DNA TGTGCCACCAGTGACGAAAAGACCGGGGAGCTGTTTTTT.

This clonotype was found many times. The chain has TRBV20-1 and TRBJ2-1; the D gene is possibly TRBD2 (5 bases). V was clipped by 5 bases and J by 0 bases, with 20 bases between them. The CDR3 runs 17 residues. The V gene's germline CDR1 is DFQATT and CDR2 SNEGSKA (reference sequence). The CDR3 DNA reads TGCAGTGCTTCCTACTTATCAGCGGTTAGCTCCTACAATGAGCAGTTCTTC. It specifies CSASYLSAVSSYNEQFF.

The chain carries TRBV30 and TRBJ1-6, with D maybe TRBD1 (6 bases). The CDR3 contains 14 residues. Germline V gene lookup returns CDR1 GTSNPN and CDR2 SVGIG (reference sequence). V was clipped by 1 base and J by 10 bases, with 14 bases between them. The CDR3 sequence: CAWSEGGAGSPLHF. CDR3 sequence (DNA): TGTGCCTGGAGTGAGGGGGGCGCAGGATCACCCCTCCACTTT.

This clonotype was observed at least ten times. The chain recombines TRBV7-6 with TRBJ2-5; TRBD2 is a possible D gene (5 bases). The CDR3 is 13 amino acids. V shed 4 bases and J shed 5 bases, with 11 bases lying between them. CDR1 is SGHVS and CDR2 is FNYEAQ in the germline V gene. The CDR3 sequence is CASSSGSFETQYF. The CDR3 DNA is TGTGCCAGCAGCTCGGGATCTTTCGAGACCCAGTACTTC.